One and the same sample provided the 2 T cell receptor beta chains below, sequenced in a study of blood T cell repertoires in COVID-19. The protocol was immunoSEQ multiplex PCR, while the TCRdb copy is restricted to in-frame clones and leaves out a portion. Of just over 650,000 clones in the sample, over 80% were seen once. The sample comprised peripheral blood. Receptors were obtained from a woman between 18 and 29 years old with acute or convalescent COVID-19.

The rearrangement joins TRBV29-1 to TRBJ2-3; 8 bases map to TRBD1. CDR1 and CDR2 from the germline V gene are SQVTM and ANQGSEA. The CDR3 is 18 amino acids. The trim removed 4 bases at V and 2 bases at J, leaving 17 bases unmatched. CDR3: CSVAGQAEPLSTTDTQYF. The CDR3 nucleotides are TGCAGCGTTGCGGGACAGGCGGAACCGTTGTCAACCACAGATACGCAGTATTTT.

V is TRBV12-3 or TRBV12-4 and J is TRBJ2-1, with a weak D call TRBD2 (6 bases). The ends were cut back, 5 bases at V and 8 bases at J, with 13 bases in the middle. This CDR3 comprises 13 residues. The CDR3 sequence: CASSPPGLDEQFF. The CDR3 DNA is TGTGCCAGCAGTCCCCCGGGACTTGATGAGCAGTTCTTC.